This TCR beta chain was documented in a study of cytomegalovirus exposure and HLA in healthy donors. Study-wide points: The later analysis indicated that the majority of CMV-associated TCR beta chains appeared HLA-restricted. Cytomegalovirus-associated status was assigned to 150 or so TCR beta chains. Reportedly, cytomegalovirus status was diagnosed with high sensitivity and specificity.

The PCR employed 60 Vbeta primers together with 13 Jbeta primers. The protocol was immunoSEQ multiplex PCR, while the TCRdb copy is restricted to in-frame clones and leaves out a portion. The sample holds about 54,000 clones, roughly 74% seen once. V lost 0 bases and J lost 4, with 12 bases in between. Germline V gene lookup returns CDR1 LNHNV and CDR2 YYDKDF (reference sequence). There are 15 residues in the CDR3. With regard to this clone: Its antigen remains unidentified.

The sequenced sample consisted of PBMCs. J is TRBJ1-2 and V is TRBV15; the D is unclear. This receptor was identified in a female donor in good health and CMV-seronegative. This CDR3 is CATSREGAASYGYTF. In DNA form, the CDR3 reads TGTGCCACCAGCAGAGAGGGAGCAGCCAGCTATGGCTACACCTTC.